A selection of T cell receptor beta chains follows, all from one sample in a study of T cells after yellow fever vaccination. TCRdb re-called the 5' RACE reads through MiXCR, storing one row per CDR3 protein. The data show around 350,000 distinct CDR3 sequences, with under 7.5% seen just once and 15% held by the top ten. The sequencing used PBMCs, collected 5 days after the yellow fever booster vaccination. These receptors came from a man aged 25 to 40 who received the YFV17D yellow fever vaccine. CDR3s include the opening cysteine and the closing phenylalanine or tryptophan. Fields, in order: V gene, D gene, clone size, J gene, CDR3 protein, CDR3 DNA. The D gene is left open where the match is weak. Some rows have no size entry. The others give once, few or many, or a class for an expanded clone.

TRBV7-2	-	few	TRBJ2-3	CASSLALGGTDTQYF	TGTGCCAGCAGCTTAGCCCTAGGGGGCACAGATACGCAGTATTTT
TRBV20-1	-	-	TRBJ2-3	CSAKSVRQSTDTQYF	TGCAGTGCCAAATCAGTGAGACAAAGCACAGATACGCAGTATTTT
TRBV6-2/TRBV6-3	TRBD2	-	TRBJ2-7	CASRSGGKAVSAYEQYF	TGTGCCAGCAGATCGGGAGGGAAAGCGGTCTCAGCCTACGAGCAGTACTTC
TRBV11-2	TRBD1	-	TRBJ1-4	CASGRGPNEKLFF	TGTGCCAGCGGAAGGGGGCCTAATGAAAAACTGTTTTTT
TRBV27	-	-	TRBJ1-1	CASSSSVNTEAFF	TGTGCCAGCAGTTCGTCCGTGAACACTGAAGCTTTCTTT
TRBV7-9	TRBD2	few	TRBJ2-5	CASSLFRTSGSKTQYF	TGTGCCAGCAGCTTATTTAGGACTAGCGGGAGTAAGACCCAGTACTTC
TRBV20-1	TRBD2	-	TRBJ2-1	CSARDSSGSLNEQFF	TGCAGTGCTAGAGATTCTAGCGGGAGTTTAAATGAGCAGTTCTTC
TRBV29-1	-	-	TRBJ2-2	CSVEAGPGELFF	TGCAGCGTTGAAGCCGGCCCCGGGGAGCTGTTTTTT
TRBV24-1	TRBD2	-	TRBJ2-5	CATSDPGGLATTETQYF	TGTGCCACCAGTGATCCGGGGGGACTAGCCACGACAGAGACCCAGTACTTC
TRBV20-1	TRBD2	many	TRBJ2-7	CSFRGLAEPYEQYF	TGCAGTTTCCGGGGACTAGCGGAGCCCTACGAGCAGTACTTC
TRBV7-2	-	-	TRBJ2-4	CASSLGPLLAKNIQYF	TGTGCCAGCAGCCTGGGACCGTTACTAGCCAAAAACATTCAGTACTTC
TRBV25-1	-	few	TRBJ2-1	CASSDNNEQFF	TGTGCCAGCAGTGATAACAATGAGCAGTTCTTC
TRBV18	-	many	TRBJ2-1	CASSRQGFDEQFF	TGTGCCAGCTCACGTCAGGGGTTCGATGAGCAGTTCTTC
TRBV6-2/TRBV6-3	-	few	TRBJ2-6	CASSSSIGSLNLNSGANVLTF	TGTGCCAGCAGTTCCTCCATCGGCAGCTTAAACCTTAACTCTGGGGCCAACGTCCTGACTTTC
TRBV20-1	-	few	TRBJ2-1	CSARDLKIGISYNEQFF	TGCAGTGCTAGAGATCTTAAAATCGGAATCTCCTACAATGAGCAGTTCTTC
TRBV28	-	many	TRBJ2-5	CATSVVGEETQYF	TGTGCCACCAGCGTGGTCGGAGAGGAGACCCAGTACTTC
TRBV7-2	-	many	TRBJ2-7	CASGRGGAYEQYF	TGTGCCAGCGGCAGGGGCGGTGCCTACGAGCAGTACTTC
TRBV7-2	-	many	TRBJ2-3	CASSLGFSRHTDTQYF	TGTGCCAGCAGCTTGGGGTTCAGCAGACACACAGATACGCAGTATTTT
TRBV5-1	-	-	TRBJ2-5	CASSLRGAAETQYF	TGCGCCAGCAGCTTGCGGGGGGCGGCGGAGACCCAGTACTTC
TRBV15	-	few	TRBJ1-3	CATSWDGNTIYF	TGTGCCACCAGTTGGGATGGAAACACCATATATTTT
TRBV9	-	-	TRBJ1-5	CASSVDGGGGNQPQHF	TGTGCCAGCAGCGTTGACGGGGGGGGGGGCAATCAGCCCCAGCATTTT
TRBV3-1	TRBD2	many	TRBJ2-1	CASSPRGSGRGTYNEQFF	TGTGCCAGCAGCCCCCGTGGTAGCGGGAGGGGGACCTACAATGAGCAGTTCTTC
TRBV10-3	-	many	TRBJ2-2	CATTNTGELFF	TGTGCCACCACTAACACCGGGGAGCTGTTTTTT
TRBV29-1	TRBD2	many	TRBJ2-2	CSAARTSNTGELFF	TGCAGCGCCGCCAGGACTAGCAACACCGGGGAGCTGTTTTTT
TRBV9	-	many	TRBJ2-2	CASSVVVRTGELFF	TGTGCCAGCAGCGTAGTTGTGAGAACCGGGGAGCTGTTTTTT
TRBV20-1	-	many	TRBJ2-7	CSASNLRDPTPYEQYF	TGCAGTGCTAGTAATTTGCGGGATCCCACCCCCTACGAGCAGTACTTC
TRBV7-2	TRBD1	few	TRBJ1-5	CASSPRLTGGNQPQHF	TGTGCCAGCAGCCCCAGACTCACAGGGGGCAATCAGCCCCAGCATTTT
TRBV5-6	-	few	TRBJ2-5	CASSLVGGDETQYF	TGTGCCAGCAGCTTGGTGGGGGGCGATGAGACCCAGTACTTC
TRBV20-1	TRBD2	many	TRBJ2-3	CSARGGRITDTQYF	TGCAGTGCTAGGGGAGGGAGAATCACAGATACGCAGTATTTT
TRBV9	TRBD1	few	TRBJ1-1	CASSTRDRGYTEAFF	TGTGCCAGCAGCACTCGAGACAGGGGATACACTGAAGCTTTCTTT
TRBV5-1	-	few	TRBJ2-2	CASSPQPEINTGELFF	TGCGCCAGCAGCCCCCAGCCCGAGATTAACACCGGGGAGCTGTTTTTT
TRBV5-1	-	many	TRBJ2-4	CASSGGSPENIQYF	TGCGCCAGCAGCGGGGGTTCTCCCGAAAACATTCAGTACTTC
TRBV7-8	-	-	TRBJ2-7	CASSQSGYIRVPYEQYF	TGTGCCAGCAGCCAATCGGGATACATCAGGGTACCCTACGAGCAGTACTTC
TRBV4-3	TRBD2	-	TRBJ2-2	CASSRQGASGRAGELFF	TGCGCCAGCAGCCGGCAAGGGGCTAGCGGAAGGGCCGGGGAGCTGTTTTTT
TRBV11-2	TRBD1	few	TRBJ2-3	CASSTRDRASGVTGTDTQYF	TGTGCCAGCAGCACCCGGGACAGGGCGTCTGGGGTAACCGGCACAGATACGCAGTATTTT
TRBV4-3	TRBD2	many	TRBJ2-7	CASSHGLAGVEYF	TGCGCCAGCAGCCATGGACTAGCGGGAGTGGAGTACTTC
TRBV10-3	TRBD2	-	TRBJ2-1	CAITRSSGSLSYNEQFF	TGTGCCATCACACGGTCTAGCGGGAGCCTCTCCTACAATGAGCAGTTCTTC
TRBV29-1	-	few	TRBJ1-4	CSVFQPNNEKLFF	TGCAGCGTCTTCCAGCCGAACAATGAAAAACTGTTTTTT
TRBV20-1	TRBD2	-	TRBJ2-1	CSARDGSGSLLYNEQFF	TGCAGTGCTAGAGATGGGAGCGGGAGCTTGTTATACAATGAGCAGTTCTTC
TRBV10-1	TRBD2	-	TRBJ2-7	CASSLGGVQYF	TGCGCCAGTTCCCTCGGGGGGGTGCAGTACTTC
TRBV20-1	TRBD1	many	TRBJ2-1	CSARDRGLYNEQFF	TGCAGTGCTAGGGACAGGGGGCTGTACAATGAGCAGTTCTTC
TRBV20-1	TRBD1	-	TRBJ2-1	CSAPPTGVYNEQFF	TGCAGTGCTCCCCCGACAGGGGTCTACAATGAGCAGTTCTTC
TRBV20-1	TRBD2	-	TRBJ2-7	CSARAGGGYEQYF	TGCAGTGCTAGGGCGGGAGGAGGTTACGAGCAGTACTTC
TRBV7-2	-	many	TRBJ2-7	CASSSSGGLQPYEQYF	TGTGCCAGCAGTTCAAGTGGTGGACTGCAGCCCTACGAGCAGTACTTC
TRBV28	-	many	TRBJ2-7	CASSSLGQGSSYEQYF	TGTGCCAGCAGTTCCCTCGGGCAGGGAAGCTCCTACGAGCAGTACTTC
TRBV7-6	TRBD1	many	TRBJ2-2	CASSLVTGATGELFF	TGTGCCAGCAGCTTAGTAACAGGGGCGACCGGGGAGCTGTTTTTT
TRBV23-1	TRBD2	-	TRBJ2-1	CASSLIPLAGVHNEQFF	TGCGCCAGCAGTCTTATCCCCCTAGCGGGAGTCCACAATGAGCAGTTCTTC
TRBV6-5	-	few	TRBJ2-1	CASSYSRWGSSYNEQFF	TGTGCCAGCAGTTACTCGAGATGGGGGAGTTCCTACAATGAGCAGTTCTTC
TRBV6-5	TRBD1	few	TRBJ2-5	CASSSTGGLETQYF	TGTGCCAGCAGTTCGACAGGGGGCTTGGAGACCCAGTACTTC
TRBV7-2	-	few	TRBJ1-5	CASSFAEGMGQPQHF	TGTGCCAGCAGCTTTGCCGAGGGTATGGGACAGCCCCAGCATTTT
TRBV27	TRBD2	many	TRBJ2-2	CASSLRASGRNTGELFF	TGTGCCAGCAGTTTAAGGGCTAGCGGGAGAAACACCGGGGAGCTGTTTTTT